This T cell receptor (beta chain) was sequenced for a study of PD-L1 blockade in urothelial cancer (dated by TCRdb to the late 2010s). Some background on the complete study: Every patient began therapy in 2014 and was given atezolizumab 1,200 mg intravenously every 3 weeks. Blood samples were analyzed at two time points: 3 weeks after treatment start (second dose) and 6 weeks after treatment start. Durable clinical benefit was defined as progression-free survival longer than 6 months, and TCR features were also tested against progression-free and overall survival. The study was an exploratory multi-omic analysis of somatic, immune and clinical correlates of response to PD-L1 blockade with atezolizumab in urothelial cancer. Pretreatment tumor samples, along with matched peripheral blood serially collected before and after atezolizumab treatment, were subjected to TCR sequencing. Approximately 30 patients had pretreatment blood TCR-seq, some 25 had at least one posttreatment blood collection, and some 25 had tumor TCR-seq. Nine patients achieved durable clinical benefit and approximately 20 did not. Twenty-five of 29 patients were identified as males with urothelial cancer of bladder origin, and a prior smoking history was reported by 18 of 29 patients. An ECOG performance status of 0 or 1 was recorded for the patients, and 0 to 3 prior chemotherapy regimens had been received by the patients. Whole exome sequencing and RNA sequencing of pretreatment tumors were performed alongside TCR sequencing in the same patients. Blood samples yielded a median of around 150,000 T cells and tens of thousands of unique TCRs, with median clonality around 0.083.

The cohort included 29 patients with locally advanced or metastatic urothelial carcinoma who were treated at Memorial Sloan Kettering on a trial protocol. Peripheral blood mononuclear cells were collected from each patient pretreatment and during treatment, giving between 1 and 8 total time points per patient. The Qiagen DNeasy Blood extraction kit was used to purify genomic DNA from total PBMCs and tumor samples. PBMCs were collected pretreatment and during treatment, and were isolated and stored as previously described. General findings and caveats noted by the study authors: Improved progression-free and overall survival was associated with having pretreatment peripheral blood TCR clonality below the median. At 3 weeks after the start of treatment, tumor-associated TCR clones in peripheral blood had expanded more in patients with durable benefit (n of about 20, p = 0.022). Because the sample size was small (n ≈ 27) and many exploratory analyses were performed, the results are intended to be hypothesis-generating.

Each PCR received spiked-in synthetic TCR analog templates so that absolute template abundance could be estimated from read counts. TCRbeta CDR3 regions were amplified from genomic DNA with bias-controlled V and J gene primers using the immunoSEQ assay. Sequencing of rearranged TCRbeta segments was done at approximately 20X coverage. The study's own analysis went as follows. Sequencing errors were corrected by clustering, and CDR3s were annotated against IMGT so that V, D and J genes could be assigned. Downstream analyses used only productive TCRbeta rearrangements, leaving out any out-of-frame or stop-codon sequences. To compute clonality, Shannon entropy was normalized by the log of the number of unique productive sequences and then subtracted from one. Clones differing between time points or between blood and tumor were identified using Fisher's exact test with Benjamini-Hochberg correction, with an adjusted p below 0.01 applied as the threshold. TCRdb took this table from immuneACCESS and kept in-frame rearrangements with V and J called. Such tables lack part of the clones; where checked against another copy, unresolved V genes explain under half of the gap, and the rest is unexplained. Clone size and the V and J calls come from that table; the DNA yielded D and trimming. The sample table lists about 26,000 clones, approximately 86% of them with a count of one. The biggest ten clones account for approximately 33% of the sample.

A distance of 13 bases separates the germline ends of V and J, which lose 5 bases and 3 bases respectively. CDR1 and CDR2 (SEHNR, FQNEAQ) derive from the germline V gene (reference sequence). Including cysteine and phenylalanine, the CDR3 has 14 amino acids. Just CDR3 DNA is preserved here, 42 bases in frame from base 1. The sample holds a few counts of this clone. It lacks a known antigen. No base-level quality is on record; no much larger clone is a single base apart. Sequencing was performed on PBMCs, taken around atezolizumab (anti-PD-L1) treatment. The V gene is TRBV7-9 and the J gene is TRBJ1-2; confidence is insufficient to name the D gene. The origin of this receptor is a man aged 55-75 years with urothelial cancer. CDR3 loop: CASSDTDFDYGYTF. The sequenced DNA: TGTGCCAGCAGCGACACGGACTTCGACTATGGCTACACCTTC. Extended through the reference TRBV7-9 and TRBJ1-2 proteins, this CDR3 yields the full variable domain: DTGVSQNPRHKITKRGQNVTFRCDPISEHNRLYWYRQTLGQGPEFLTYFQNEAQLEKSRLLSDRFSAERPKGSFSTLEIQRTEQGDSAMYLCASSDTDFDYGYTFGSGTRLTVV.